The next 32 T cell receptor beta chains were all read from a single sample in a study of CD8+ T cells in alopecia areata. Treatment specified: oral pan-JAK inhibitor, 5-10 mg twice daily. Extracted from the samples, RNA was reverse transcribed into cDNA to serve as the sequencing template. Libraries were prepared by immunoSEQ multiplex PCR; TCRdb keeps only in-frame clonotypes and omits some of them. This table holds a few hundred thousand clones, more than 30% found once. The sequencing used CD4+ T cells sorted from blood, collected at approximately week 34, from a patient treated with tofacitinib. The receptors here all came from a human donor with alopecia areata.

V and J are TRBV5-1 and TRBJ2-3, with D hard to call. V was trimmed by 10 bases and J by 2 bases, leaving 11 bases between them. The length of the CDR3 is 12 residues. Per germline, CDR1 SGHRS and CDR2 YFSETQ. CDR3 region: CASGVSTDTQYF. The CDR3 nucleotides read TGCGCCTCTGGGGTCTCCACAGATACGCAGTATTTT.

The chain employs TRBV11-3 and TRBJ2-1, with 7 bases matching TRBD2. This CDR3 has 15 amino acids. V dropped 1 base and J dropped 6; count of bases not matched to a gene: 6. Germline lookup yields CDR1 SGHNT and CDR2 YENEEA. CDR3 DNA sequence: TGTGCCAGCAGCTTAGGTCAGCGGGAAAGCAATGAGCAGTTCTTC. It yields the protein CASSLGQRESNEQFF. The full variable domain, its missing parts supplied by reference TRBV11-3 and TRBJ2-1, is EAGVVQSPRYKIIEKKQPVAFWCNPISGHNTLYWYLQNLGQGPELLIRYENEEAVDDSQLPKDRFSAERLKGVDSTLKIQPAELGDSAVYLCASSLGQRESNEQFFGPGTRLTVL.

V gene TRBV29-1 combines with J gene TRBJ1-1; D might be TRBD1 (6 bases). Germline V CDR1 and CDR2: SQVTM, ANQGSEA. CDR3 length: 13 residues. Trimming pared 6 bases from V and 1 base from J, leaving 12 bases between. CDR3 DNA: TGCAGCGTCGGGGGGCTAGCGAACACTGAAGCTTTCTTT. It specifies CSVGGLANTEAFF. Looking up the rest from reference TRBV29-1 and TRBJ1-1 gives the full variable domain: SAVISQKPSRDICQRGTSLTIQCQVDSQVTMMFWYRQQPGQSLTLIATANQGSEATYESGFVIDKFPISRPNLTFSTLTVSNMSPEDSSIYLCSVGGLANTEAFFGQGTRLTVV.

V gene TRBV5-1 combines with J gene TRBJ1-3; possibly TRBD1 for D (5 bases). Germline CDR1 reads SGHRS; CDR2 reads YFSETQ. This CDR3 is 19 amino acids long. V lost 1 base and J 6 bases, leaving 26 bases between the germline ends. CDR3 in DNA: TGCGCCAGCAGCTTGAGGGGTCGCTCGGCACTCTCACTGGAAAACACCATATATTTT. Residues: CASSLRGRSALSLENTIYF.

In this sample, this clone turned up a few times. V gene TRBV5-6 combines with J gene TRBJ1-2; TRBD1 agrees at 8 bases. The V segment lost 7 bases and the J segment 4 bases; nucleotides outside the gene matches: 12. The CDR3 is 15 residues long. Germline loops: CDR1 SGHDT, CDR2 YYEEEE. CDR3 sequence (DNA): TGTGCCAGCCTGGAGGCCAGGGGGCTTTCCTATGGCTACACCTTC. Protein product: CASLEARGLSYGYTF. The full variable domain, its missing parts supplied by reference TRBV5-6 and TRBJ1-2, is DAGVTQSPTHLIKTRGQQVTLRCSPKSGHDTVSWYQQALGQGPQFIFQYYEEEERQRGNFPDRFSGHQFPNYSSELNVNALLLGDSALYLCASLEARGLSYGYTFGSGTRLTVV.

This clone came up a few times. This chain uses TRBV6-6 with TRBJ2-1, with D perhaps matching TRBD2 (6 bases). Per the germline V gene, CDR1 is MNHNY and CDR2 is SVGAGI (reference sequence). Trimming left V 8 bases short and J 0 bases short, with 11 bases between. The CDR3 has 14 amino acids. CDR3 region: CASQGGASYNEQFF. The CDR3 DNA is TGTGCCAGCCAAGGAGGGGCCTCCTACAATGAGCAGTTCTTC.

This clone was detected a few times. The chain links TRBV6-5 to TRBJ1-1; 8 positions match TRBD1. Germline V gives CDR1 MNHEY, CDR2 SVGAGI. V lost 4 bases, J lost 4 bases, and 8 bases stayed unmatched. There are 15 residues in the CDR3. In DNA form, the CDR3 reads TGTGCCAGCAGTTTTGAGGACAGGGCGGGCACTGAAGCTTTCTTT. Residues: CASSFEDRAGTEAFF.

CDR3 sequence reads: CASSWRQGAGTEAFF. The CDR3 bases are TGCGCCAGCAGCTGGCGACAGGGAGCAGGAACTGAAGCTTTCTTT. The V and J genes are TRBV5-1 and TRBJ1-1, with 7 nucleotides matching TRBD1. Looked up from germline, CDR1 is SGHRS and CDR2 is YFSETQ. This CDR3 is 15 amino acids long. The junction had 10 bases not matched to a gene; V was cut back by 3 bases and J by 5 bases.

V and J are TRBV9 and TRBJ2-2; D possibly corresponds to TRBD2 (6 bases). The CDR3 runs 14 residues. Germline loops: CDR1 SGDLS, CDR2 YYNGEE. V was shortened by 3 bases and J by 4 bases, with 10 bases between the two germline ends. The CDR3 DNA reads TGTGCCAGCAGCGCGGGACTCATCACCGGGGAGCTGTTTTTT. It yields the protein CASSAGLITGELFF.

This clone was observed a handful of times. Other nucleotide sequences in the sample specify the same CDR3. The V gene is TRBV5-1, the J gene TRBJ2-3, with 8 positions matching TRBD2. This CDR3 has 14 residues. With V trimmed by 5 bases and J by 3 bases, 5 bases remained unmatched. Per the germline V gene, CDR1 is SGHRS and CDR2 is YFSETQ. The CDR3: CASSSGTSTDTQYF. The CDR3 DNA reads TGCGCCAGCAGTTCTGGGACTAGTACAGATACGCAGTATTTT.

This clone appeared a few times. At one of its ends the junction is not consistent with the germline gene, which may arise from a read error. Here the CDR3 reads CASSSLGNRGETQYF. The CDR3 coding sequence is TGTGCTAGCAGCTCCCTTGGTAATAGGGGAGAGACCCAGTACTTC. This chain uses TRBV7-7 with TRBJ2-5; the D gene is possibly TRBD1 (5 bases). Germline CDR1 and CDR2: SSHAT and FNYEAQ (reference sequence). The CDR3 length is 15 residues. Filled out from reference TRBV7-7 and TRBJ2-5, the complete variable domain reads GAGVSQSPRYKVTKRGQDVTLRCDPISSHATLYWYQQALGQGPEFLTYFNYEAQPDKSGLPSDRFSAERPEGSISTLTIQRTEQRDSAMYRCASSSLGNRGETQYFGPGTRLLVL.

This clone was observed a few times. V gene TRBV30 combines with J gene TRBJ1-5; D gene ambiguous. The V gene lost 3 bases and the J gene lost 6 bases, with 12 bases spanning the gap. The CDR3 runs 13 residues. In germline, CDR1 is GTSNPN, CDR2 SVGIG (reference sequence). As DNA, the CDR3 is TGTGCCTGGAGCAACGACCTGGGTCAGCCCCAGCATTTT. Amino acid sequence: CAWSNDLGQPQHF.

About this clone itself: One end of the junction varies from germline; a read error may be responsible. Other DNA sequences in this sample translate to the same CDR3. J is TRBJ2-7 and V is TRBV10-3; either TRBD1 or TRBD2 may fit D (5 bases each). CDR3 length: 14 amino acids. Germline CDR1 and CDR2: ENHRY and SYGVKD. The CDR3 sequence is CAIGGTAMPYEQYF. CDR3 coding DNA: TGTGCCATCGGGGGAACAGCCATGCCCTACGAGCAATACTTC.

This clone was seen only a few times. The chain combines TRBV4-2 with TRBJ1-1; no firm D call. Germline V gene data show CDR1 as LGHNA and CDR2 as YNFKEQ. V gave up 0 bases and J gave up 0 bases, with 11 bases separating them. This CDR3 is built from 16 residues. CDR3 in amino acids: CASSQDSGSMNTEAFF. The CDR3 coding sequence is TGTGCCAGCAGCCAAGATTCTGGTTCCATGAACACTGAAGCTTTCTTT.

The rearrangement joins TRBV5-6 to TRBJ1-5; D remains ambiguous. The germline CDR1 and CDR2 sequences are SGHDT and YYEEEE. Trimming took off 1 base at V and 4 bases at J, with 18 bases between the two ends. The CDR3 covers 17 residues. The CDR3 protein is CASSLTGRRVGNQPQHF. DNA of the CDR3: TGTGCCAGCAGCTTGACCGGTCGGCGGGTGGGGAATCAGCCCCAGCATTTT.

The rearrangement links TRBV6-1 to TRBJ2-1; the match to TRBD2 covers 8 bases. The junction had 5 bases not matched to a gene; V was cut back by 4 bases and J by 0 bases. This CDR3 is 16 amino acids long. Germline-derived CDR1 and CDR2 are MNHNS and SASEGT. CDR3 sequence (DNA): TGTGCCAGCAGTGCCACTAGCGGTGGCTCCTACAATGAGCAGTTCTTC. Translation gives CASSATSGGSYNEQFF.

The gene calls are TRBV7-2 and TRBJ1-1, with 8 bases fitting TRBD1. Germline V lookup: CDR1 SGHTA, CDR2 FQGNSA. This CDR3 is built from 14 residues. Germline trimming cut 3 bases from V and 6 bases from J; bases unmatched to any gene: 6. CDR3 region: CASSLQGAPPEAFF. The CDR3 DNA sequence: TGTGCCAGCAGCTTGCAGGGGGCGCCTCCTGAAGCTTTCTTT.

The chain couples TRBV29-1 to TRBJ1-3, with 7 positions matching TRBD1. The CDR3 covers 13 residues. Germline V gene lookup returns CDR1 SQVTM and CDR2 ANQGSEA. V shed 6 bases and J 4 bases; nucleotides not matched to a gene: 6. The CDR3 DNA sequence: TGCAGCGTCCGACAGGGCGAAGGAAACACCATATATTTT. It specifies CSVRQGEGNTIYF. Looking up the rest from reference TRBV29-1 and TRBJ1-3 gives the full variable domain: SAVISQKPSRDICQRGTSLTIQCQVDSQVTMMFWYRQQPGQSLTLIATANQGSEATYESGFVIDKFPISRPNLTFSTLTVSNMSPEDSSIYLCSVRQGEGNTIYFGEGSWLTVV.

This clone was counted a few times. The chain couples TRBV7-9 to TRBJ1-1; D might be TRBD1 (5 bases). Trimming stripped 0 bases from V and 6 bases from J, with 14 bases between. Germline V gene sequence: CDR1 SEHNR, CDR2 FQNEAQ (reference sequence). This CDR3 region has 15 residues. Written as DNA, the CDR3 is TGTGCCAGCAGCTTAGCCACTCCCGGGACGGCTGAAGCTTTCTTT. Translation: CASSLATPGTAEAFF. The full variable domain, its missing parts supplied by reference TRBV7-9 and TRBJ1-1, is DTGVSQNPRHKITKRGQNVTFRCDPISEHNRLYWYRQTLGQGPEFLTYFQNEAQLEKSRLLSDRFSAERPKGSFSTLEIQRTEQGDSAMYLCASSLATPGTAEAFFGQGTRLTVV.

The chain links TRBV7-3 to TRBJ2-7, with no clear D. Germline V lookup: CDR1 SGHTA, CDR2 FQGTGA. The CDR3 extends over 14 amino acids. V gave up 5 bases and J gave up 0 bases, with 11 bases separating them. The chain's CDR3 is CASSPMASSYEQYF. Here the CDR3 DNA reads TGTGCCAGCAGCCCTATGGCAAGCTCCTACGAGCAGTACTTC.

The chain employs TRBV18 and TRBJ1-2; D gene ambiguous. The CDR3 totals 14 residues. V gave up 1 base and J gave up 8 bases, with 14 bases separating them. Per germline, CDR1 KGHSH and CDR2 LQKENI. CDR3 region: CASSPRKDNGGYTF. DNA of the CDR3: TGTGCCAGCTCACCACGGAAAGACAATGGAGGCTACACCTTC.

The chain uses TRBV7-2 and TRBJ2-1; D possibly corresponds to TRBD1 (5 bases). The CDR3 is 15 residues long. Trimming left V 5 bases short and J 0 bases short, with 11 bases between. The germline gives CDR1 SGHTA, CDR2 FQGNSA. CDR3 sequence (DNA): TGTGCCAGCAGCGCGGACACTGGCTCCTACAATGAGCAGTTCTTC. It specifies CASSADTGSYNEQFF.

The chain joins TRBV27 to TRBJ1-5; D gene unclear. Deletions cut 2 bases from V and 4 bases from J, with 15 bases between. CDR1 is MNHEY and CDR2 is SMNVEV in the germline V gene (reference sequence). The CDR3 is 16 amino acids. The CDR3 loop is CASSLTALRLNQPQHF. In DNA form, the CDR3 reads TGTGCCAGCAGTTTAACGGCCCTGCGGTTAAATCAGCCCCAGCATTTT.

The V call is TRBV7-9, the J call TRBJ2-6, with D perhaps assigned TRBD1 or TRBD2 (5 bases each). Germline CDR1 reads SEHNR; CDR2 reads FQNEAQ (reference sequence). This CDR3 has 18 residues. V was pared by 5 bases and J by 0 bases, with 17 bases between. Here the CDR3 reads CASSGRGLGTSGANVLTF. The CDR3 DNA is TGTGCCAGCAGCGGAAGAGGTCTAGGGACCTCTGGGGCCAACGTCCTGACTTTC.

The chain joins TRBV29-1 to TRBJ2-7, with D possibly matching TRBD2 (6 bases). Germline V lookup: CDR1 SQVTM, CDR2 ANQGSEA. With 3 bases removed from V and 3 bases from J, the gap between germline ends came to 12 bases. The CDR3 sequence is 13 residues long. CDR3 protein: CSVELEGRYEQYF. The CDR3 DNA reads as TGCAGCGTTGAGCTGGAGGGACGCTACGAGCAGTACTTC.

The chain recombines TRBV6-5 with TRBJ2-1; the D is unclear. This CDR3 spans 12 amino acids. V gave up 6 bases and J gave up 6 bases, with 9 bases separating them. Looked up from germline, CDR1 is MNHEY and CDR2 is SVGAGI. The CDR3 region is CASRTAGNEQFF. The CDR3, as DNA: TGTGCCAGCAGAACGGCCGGCAATGAGCAGTTCTTC.

The chain is built from TRBV6-1 and TRBJ2-1, with unresolved D. V lost 4 bases and J lost 5, with 9 bases in between. The CDR3 extends over 13 amino acids. Germline V gives CDR1 MNHNS, CDR2 SASEGT. DNA of the CDR3: TGTGCCAGCAGTGTCGGGCCCGACAATGAGCAGTTCTTC. It translates to CASSVGPDNEQFF.

V usage is TRBV19 and J usage is TRBJ2-6; D is uncertain. V lost 10 bases and J lost 0, with 19 bases in between. Germline assignment: CDR1 LNHDA and CDR2 SQIVND (reference sequence). The CDR3 runs to 17 residues. The CDR3, as DNA: TGTGCCACCGCTGAGGCAGCATCTAGCTCTGGGGCCAACGTCCTGACTTTC. Protein: CATAEAASSSGANVLTF.

This sequence joins TRBV6-6 and TRBJ2-1, with D uncertain. The CDR3 loop spans 11 amino acids. Trimming removed 5 bases from V and 9 bases from J, with 8 bases in between. Germline V gene lookup returns CDR1 MNHNY and CDR2 SVGAGI (reference sequence). CDR3 sequence (DNA): TGTGCCAGCAGTCCTCTACGTGAGCAGTTCTTC. It specifies CASSPLREQFF.

The chain combines TRBV6-5 with TRBJ2-3; D is possibly TRBD2 (7 bases). This CDR3 contains 15 residues. V dropped 6 bases and J dropped 6 bases, with 19 bases sitting between them. Germline assignment: CDR1 MNHEY and CDR2 SVGAGI. The CDR3 bases are TGTGCCAGCAGCCCCCAGGGAGGGGGGGTGGATACGCAGTATTTT. It specifies CASSPQGGGVDTQYF.

V gene TRBV2 combines with J gene TRBJ1-6; TRBD1 matches 9 bases. The length of the CDR3 is 14 residues. Germline CDR1 SNHLY, CDR2 FYNNEI. V dropped 5 bases and J dropped 10; count of bases not matched to a gene: 6. This chain's CDR3 is CASSLTGGPSPLHF. The CDR3 coding sequence is TGTGCCAGCAGTTTAACAGGGGGCCCCTCACCCCTCCACTTT.

The chain has TRBV7-8 and TRBJ2-1; 8 bases are shared with TRBD2. Germline trimming cut 2 bases from V and 5 bases from J; bases unmatched to any gene: 8. The CDR3 runs 16 residues. From germline, CDR1 is SGHVS and CDR2 FQNEAQ. CDR3 region: CASSLITSGNHNEQFF. The CDR3 DNA follows: TGTGCCAGCAGCTTAATCACTAGCGGAAACCACAATGAGCAGTTCTTC.